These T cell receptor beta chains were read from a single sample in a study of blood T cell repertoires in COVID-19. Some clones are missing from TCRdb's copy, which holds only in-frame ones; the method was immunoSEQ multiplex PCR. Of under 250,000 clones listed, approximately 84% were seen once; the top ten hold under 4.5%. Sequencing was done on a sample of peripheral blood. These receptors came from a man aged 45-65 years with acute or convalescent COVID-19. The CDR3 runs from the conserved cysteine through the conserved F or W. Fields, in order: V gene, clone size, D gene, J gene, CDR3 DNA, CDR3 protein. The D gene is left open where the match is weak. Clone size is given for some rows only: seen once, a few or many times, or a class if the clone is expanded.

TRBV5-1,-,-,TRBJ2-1,TGCGCCAGCAGCTTGGGACTCGCAAATGAGCAGTTCTTC,CASSLGLANEQFF
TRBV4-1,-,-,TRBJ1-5,TGCGCCAGCAGCCAAGATCACAATCAGCCCCAGCATTTT,CASSQDHNQPQHF
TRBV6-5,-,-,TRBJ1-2,TGTGCCAGCAGTCAGACGGGAGGCGCCTATGGCTACACCTTC,CASSQTGGAYGYTF
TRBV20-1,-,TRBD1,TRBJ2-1,TGCAGTGCTAGTATGGGACAGGGCTACAATGAGCAGTTCTTC,CSASMGQGYNEQFF
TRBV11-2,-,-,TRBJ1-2,TGTGCCAGCAGCTTAGTTCCAGGAAACTATGGCTACACCTTC,CASSLVPGNYGYTF
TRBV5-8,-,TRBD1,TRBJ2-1,TGTGCCAGCAGCCGGGGACAGGGGGGGGACAATGAGCAGTTCTTC,CASSRGQGGDNEQFF
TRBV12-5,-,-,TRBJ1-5,TGTGCTAGTGGTCTCCTGGACCGGGCCGGGAGGCCCCAGCATTTT,CASGLLDRAGRPQHF
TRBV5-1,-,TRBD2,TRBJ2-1,TGCGCCAGCAGCTTAGAGCGGGGAGGAACCTACAATGAGCAGTTCTTC,CASSLERGGTYNEQFF
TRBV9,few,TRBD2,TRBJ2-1,TGTGCCAGCAGCGCAGGGACTAGCGACTACAATGAGCAGTTCTTC,CASSAGTSDYNEQFF
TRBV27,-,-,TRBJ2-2,TGTGCCAGCCGTATAAAAGGGGGTACCGGGGAGCTGTTTTTT,CASRIKGGTGELFF
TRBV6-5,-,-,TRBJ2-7,TGTGCCAGCAGTTACTCGTTTGGGGTTGGAGGCTACGAGCAGTACTTC,CASSYSFGVGGYEQYF
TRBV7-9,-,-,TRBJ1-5,TGTGCCAGCAGCTTAGGAGGCGCCGGTACTCAGCCCCAGCATTTT,CASSLGGAGTQPQHF
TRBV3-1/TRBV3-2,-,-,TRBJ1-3,TGTGCCAGCAGCCAGTCCCGACTCGAACCTGGAAACACCATATATTTT,CASSQSRLEPGNTIYF
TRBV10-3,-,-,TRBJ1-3,TGTGCCATCACTTCAGGGTTCTCTGGAAACACCATATATTTT,CAITSGFSGNTIYF
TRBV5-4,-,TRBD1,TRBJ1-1,TGTGCCAGCAGCGCACAGGGGGGCCGGAACACTGAAGCTTTCTTT,CASSAQGGRNTEAFF
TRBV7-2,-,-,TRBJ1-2,TGTGCCAGCAGCTTAGTACAGGAAGCCTATGGCTACACCTTC,CASSLVQEAYGYTF
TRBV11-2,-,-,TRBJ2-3,TGTGCCAGCAGCCCCCGAGGTGATCCTAGCACAGATACGCAGTATTTT,CASSPRGDPSTDTQYF
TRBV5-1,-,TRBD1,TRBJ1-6,TGCGCCAGCAGCTACGGGGGACAGGGGTTATTCTCCTATAATTCACCCCTCCACTTT,CASSYGGQGLFSYNSPLHF
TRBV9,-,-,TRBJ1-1,TGTGCCAGCAGCGTAGGTTGGGAGGGGTACACTGAAGCTTTCTTT,CASSVGWEGYTEAFF
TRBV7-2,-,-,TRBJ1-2,TGTGCCAGCAGCTTAGGAGGTTCTAACTATGGCTACACCTTC,CASSLGGSNYGYTF
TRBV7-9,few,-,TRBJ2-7,TGTGCCAGCAGCTTAGGTCCTGTGCGGGGTAACTCCTACGAGCAGTACTTC,CASSLGPVRGNSYEQYF
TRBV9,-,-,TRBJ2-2,TGTGCCAGCAGCGTAGGGCAGGGTGGCACCGGGGAGCTGTTTTTT,CASSVGQGGTGELFF
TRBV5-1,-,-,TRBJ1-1,TGCGCCAGCAGCTTGGATAGGACAGCTACGATTGAAGCTTTCTTT,CASSLDRTATIEAFF
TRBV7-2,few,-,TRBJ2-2,TGTGCCAGCAGCTTAGTGGGGGGGGGACACCCGGACACCGGGGAGCTGTTTTTT,CASSLVGGGHPDTGELFF
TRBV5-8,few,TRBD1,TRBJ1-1,TGTGCCAGCAGCTCCCCCGGGGACAGGGGGACTGAAGCTTTCTTT,CASSSPGDRGTEAFF
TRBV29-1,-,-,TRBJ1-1,TGCAGCGTTCGGACAGATCTAGAAGCTTTCTTT,CSVRTDLEAFF
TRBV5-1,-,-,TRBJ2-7,TGCGCCAGCAGACAGGGCGTAGGCTACGAGCAGTACTTC,CASRQGVGYEQYF
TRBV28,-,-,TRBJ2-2,TGTGCCAGCATGGTATCGGGAACCGGGGAGCTGTTTTTT,CASMVSGTGELFF
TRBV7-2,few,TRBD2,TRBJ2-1,TGTGCCAGCAGCTCATTCAGACTGTTTAGCGGGAATATTGAGCAGTTCTTC,CASSSFRLFSGNIEQFF
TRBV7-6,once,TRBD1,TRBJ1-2,TGTGCCAGCAGTCCCGGACAGGGGGCAAAAGGCCTCTATGGCTACACCTTC,CASSPGQGAKGLYGYTF
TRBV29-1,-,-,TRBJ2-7,TGCAGCGTTAGTGGAGTCAGGGTGATCGAGCAGTACTTC,CSVSGVRVIEQYF
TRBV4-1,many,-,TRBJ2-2,TGCGCCAGCAGCCAAGCCAAAGGGGTCCCGGACACCGGGGAGCTGTTTTTT,CASSQAKGVPDTGELFF
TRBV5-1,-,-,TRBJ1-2,TGCGCCAGCAGCCCCTCGGGGGGACGGGACTATGGCTACACCTTC,CASSPSGGRDYGYTF
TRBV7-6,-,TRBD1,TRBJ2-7,TGTGCCAGCAGCCCGTATGACAGGGGGCCCTACGAGCAGTACTTC,CASSPYDRGPYEQYF
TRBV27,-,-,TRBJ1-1,TGTGCCAGCAACAGGGCACTTGGCACTGAAGCTTTCTTT,CASNRALGTEAFF
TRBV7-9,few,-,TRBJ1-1,TGTGCCAGCAGCTTAGGACAAGGGGTTTTTTTCTTT,CASSLGQGVFFF
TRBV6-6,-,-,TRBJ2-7,TGTGCCAGCAGTTCGGCAGGGACCTACGAGCAGTACTTC,CASSSAGTYEQYF
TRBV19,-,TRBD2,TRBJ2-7,TGTGCCAGTAGTCCTCTAGCGGGAGGCGAGCAGTACTTC,CASSPLAGGEQYF
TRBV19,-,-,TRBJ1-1,TGTGCCAGTAGTCGGGGGGCCGGTGAAGCTTTCTTT,CASSRGAGEAFF
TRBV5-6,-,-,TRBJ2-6,TGTGCCAGCAGCGTAGCTTGGCAGCCCTCCGGGGCCAACGTCCTGACTTTC,CASSVAWQPSGANVLTF
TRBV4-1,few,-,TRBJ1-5,TGCGCCAGCAGTCCTTTGGATCACCCACTAAATCAGCCCCAGCATTTT,CASSPLDHPLNQPQHF
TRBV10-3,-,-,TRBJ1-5,TGTGCCATCAGTGAGTCGGTTGGGGGCGGAGGACGGAATCAGCCCCAGCATTTT,CAISESVGGGGRNQPQHF
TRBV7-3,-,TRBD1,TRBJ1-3,TGTGCCAGCAGCGTGACAGGGGGGCCCTCTTTCTCTGGAAACACCATATATTTT,CASSVTGGPSFSGNTIYF
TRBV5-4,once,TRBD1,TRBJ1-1,TGTGCCAGCACGCTTGGGACAGGGGGGGGGAACACTGAAGCTTTCTTT,CASTLGTGGGNTEAFF
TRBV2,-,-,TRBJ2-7,TGTGCCAGCAATAGGCAGGCCGTATCCTACGAGCAGTACTTC,CASNRQAVSYEQYF
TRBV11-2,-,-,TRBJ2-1,TGTGCCAGCAGCTTTGCGAATGAGCAGTTCTTC,CASSFANEQFF
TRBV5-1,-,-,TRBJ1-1,TGCGCCAGCAGCTTTCTCGGTGCGTTGAACACTGAAGCTTTCTTT,CASSFLGALNTEAFF
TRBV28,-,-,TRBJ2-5,TGTGCCAGCAGTTCATACCGGGAGATCGAGACCCAGTACTTC,CASSSYREIETQYF
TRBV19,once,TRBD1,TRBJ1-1,TGTGCCAGTAGGGTCCTTATTGGGACAGGGCAAAGTGAAGCTTTCTTT,CASRVLIGTGQSEAFF
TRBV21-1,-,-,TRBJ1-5,TGTGCCAGCAGCAAATCACGACAGGGGGAGCAGGGCAATCAGCCCCAGCATTTT,CASSKSRQGEQGNQPQHF
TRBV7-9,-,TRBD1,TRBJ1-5,TGTGCCAGCAGCTTCACAGGGGACAATCAGCCCCAGCATTTT,CASSFTGDNQPQHF
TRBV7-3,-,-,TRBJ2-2,TGTGCCAGCAGCCCGACTAGGATTGGAGGTGCCGGGGAGCTGTTTTTT,CASSPTRIGGAGELFF
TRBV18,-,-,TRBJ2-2,TGTGCCAGCTCAACAACCAGGGGAGCGAGTGGCGGGGAGCTGTTTTTT,CASSTTRGASGGELFF
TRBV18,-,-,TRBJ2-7,TGTGCCAGCTCACTTGCAACCGGTATTAGCTCCTACGAGCAGTACTTC,CASSLATGISSYEQYF
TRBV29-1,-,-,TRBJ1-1,TGCAGCGTTACCCGAGGTTTAAACACTGAAGCTTTCTTT,CSVTRGLNTEAFF
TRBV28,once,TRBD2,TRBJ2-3,TGTGCCAGCAGCTGGACTAGCGGGAGGGCCCTGGATTTT,CASSWTSGRALDF
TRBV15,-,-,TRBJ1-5,TGTGCCACCAGCAGGCAACAGGGCAATCAGCCCCAGCATTTT,CATSRQQGNQPQHF
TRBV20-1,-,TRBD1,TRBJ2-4,TGCAGTGCTAGTACCGGGACAGGGCCCCAAAACATTCAGTACTTC,CSASTGTGPQNIQYF
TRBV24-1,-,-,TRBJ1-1,TGTGCCACCAGTGATTTCAGGGGAGCGAACACTGAAGCTTTCTTT,CATSDFRGANTEAFF
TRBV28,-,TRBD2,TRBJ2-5,TGTGCCAGCAGCCCGAGGACTAGCGGGAGGGCGGAGACCCAGTACTTC,CASSPRTSGRAETQYF